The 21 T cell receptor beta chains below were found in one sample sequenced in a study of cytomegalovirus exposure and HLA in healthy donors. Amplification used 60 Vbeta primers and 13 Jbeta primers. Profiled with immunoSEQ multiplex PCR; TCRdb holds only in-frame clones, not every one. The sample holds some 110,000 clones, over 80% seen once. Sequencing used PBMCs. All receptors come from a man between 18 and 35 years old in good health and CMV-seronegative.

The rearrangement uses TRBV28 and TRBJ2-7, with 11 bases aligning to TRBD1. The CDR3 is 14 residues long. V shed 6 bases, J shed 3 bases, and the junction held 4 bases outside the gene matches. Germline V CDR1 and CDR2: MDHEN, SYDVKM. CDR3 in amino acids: CASRGTGGDYEQYF. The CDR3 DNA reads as TGTGCCAGCAGGGGGACAGGGGGAGACTACGAGCAGTACTTC.

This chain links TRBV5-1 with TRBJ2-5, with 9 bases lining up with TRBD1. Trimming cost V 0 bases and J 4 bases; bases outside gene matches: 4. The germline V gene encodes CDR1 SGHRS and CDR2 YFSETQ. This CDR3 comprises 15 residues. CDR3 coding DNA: TGCGCCAGCAGCTTGGTGCCGACAGGGGGAGAGACCCAGTACTTC. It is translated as CASSLVPTGGETQYF. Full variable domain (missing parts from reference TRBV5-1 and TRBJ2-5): KAGVTQTPRYLIKTRGQQVTLSCSPISGHRSVSWYQQTPGQGLQFLFEYFSETQRNKGNFPGRFSGRQFSNSRSEMNVSTLELGDSALYLCASSLVPTGGETQYFGPGTRLLVL.

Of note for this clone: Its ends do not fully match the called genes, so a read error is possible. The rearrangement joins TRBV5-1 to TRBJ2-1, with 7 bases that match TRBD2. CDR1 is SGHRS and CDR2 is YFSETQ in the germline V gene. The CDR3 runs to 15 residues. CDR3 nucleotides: TGCGCCAGTAGCCCTGGGAGCGGGGCGTACAATGAGCACTTCTTC. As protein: CASSPGSGAYNEHFF. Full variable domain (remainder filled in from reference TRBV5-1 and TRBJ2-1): KAGVTQTPRYLIKTRGQQVTLSCSPISGHRSVSWYQQTPGQGLQFLFEYFSETQRNKGNFPGRFSGRQFSNSRSEMNVSTLELGDSALYLCASSPGSGAYNEHFFGPGTRLTVL.

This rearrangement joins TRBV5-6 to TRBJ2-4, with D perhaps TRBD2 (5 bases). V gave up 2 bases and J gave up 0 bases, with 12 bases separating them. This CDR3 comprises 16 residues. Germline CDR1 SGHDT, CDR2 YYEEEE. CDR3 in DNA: TGTGCCAGCAGCTTCTCCGACTACCCAGCCAAAAACATTCAGTACTTC. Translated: CASSFSDYPAKNIQYF.

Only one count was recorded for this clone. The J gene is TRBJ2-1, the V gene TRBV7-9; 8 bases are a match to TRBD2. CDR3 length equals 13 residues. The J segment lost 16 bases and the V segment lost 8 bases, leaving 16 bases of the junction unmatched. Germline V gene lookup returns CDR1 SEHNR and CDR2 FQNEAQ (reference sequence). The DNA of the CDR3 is TGTGCCAGCCCACCAGCGGGAGACTCCGGACCCTTCTTC. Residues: CASPPAGDSGPFF.

The CDR3 spells CASSEWGGKYNEQFF. In DNA, the CDR3 is TGTGCCAGCAGTGAATGGGGGGGCAAATACAATGAGCAGTTCTTC. The J gene is TRBJ2-1, the V gene TRBV6-1; possible D gene TRBD2, 7 bases. V lost 2 bases to trimming and J lost 4 bases, with 12 bases between them. The CDR3 consists of 15 residues. Germline V CDR1 and CDR2: MNHNS, SASEGT.

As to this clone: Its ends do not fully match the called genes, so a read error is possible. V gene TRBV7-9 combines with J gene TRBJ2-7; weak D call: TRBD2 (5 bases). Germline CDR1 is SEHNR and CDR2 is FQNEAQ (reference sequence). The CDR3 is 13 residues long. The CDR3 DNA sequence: TGTTCCAGCAGCTTAGAATCGGGGAACGAGCAGTACTTC. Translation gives CSSSLESGNEQYF.

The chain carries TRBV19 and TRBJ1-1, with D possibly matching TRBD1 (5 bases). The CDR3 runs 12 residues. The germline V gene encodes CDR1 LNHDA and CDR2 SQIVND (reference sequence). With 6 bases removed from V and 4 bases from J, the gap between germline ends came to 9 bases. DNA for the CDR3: TGTGCCAGTAGCTGGGGGGGCACTGAAGCTTTCTTT. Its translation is CASSWGGTEAFF.

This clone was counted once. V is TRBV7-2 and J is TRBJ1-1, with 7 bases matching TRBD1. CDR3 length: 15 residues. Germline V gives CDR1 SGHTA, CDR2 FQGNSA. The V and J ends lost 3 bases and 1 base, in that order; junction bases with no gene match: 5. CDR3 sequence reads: CASSFEGQKNTEAFF. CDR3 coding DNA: TGTGCCAGCAGCTTCGAGGGACAGAAGAACACTGAAGCTTTCTTT.

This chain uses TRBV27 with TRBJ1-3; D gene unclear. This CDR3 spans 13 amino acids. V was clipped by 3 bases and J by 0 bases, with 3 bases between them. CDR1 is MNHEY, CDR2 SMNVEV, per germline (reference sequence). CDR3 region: CASSFHSGNTIYF. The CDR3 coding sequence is TGTGCCAGCAGTTTCCACTCTGGAAACACCATATATTTT.

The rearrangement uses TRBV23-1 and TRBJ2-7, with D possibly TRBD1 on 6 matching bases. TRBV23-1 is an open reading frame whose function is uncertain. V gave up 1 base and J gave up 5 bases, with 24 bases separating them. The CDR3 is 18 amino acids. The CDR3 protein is CASSQCMTGSDHRDEQYF. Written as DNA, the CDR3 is TGCGCCAGCAGTCAATGTATGACAGGCTCCGACCACCGGGACGAGCAGTACTTC.

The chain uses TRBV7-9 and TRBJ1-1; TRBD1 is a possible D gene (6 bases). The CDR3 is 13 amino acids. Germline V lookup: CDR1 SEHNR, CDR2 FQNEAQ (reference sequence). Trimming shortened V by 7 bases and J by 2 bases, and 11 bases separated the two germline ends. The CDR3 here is CASNREGNTEAFF. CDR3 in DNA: TGTGCCAGCAACAGGGAAGGAAACACTGAAGCTTTCTTT.

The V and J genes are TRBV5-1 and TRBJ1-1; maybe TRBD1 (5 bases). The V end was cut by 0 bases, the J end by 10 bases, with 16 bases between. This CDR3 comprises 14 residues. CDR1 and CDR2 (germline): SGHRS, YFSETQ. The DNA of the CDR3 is TGCGCCAGCAGCTTGGGATATGGCCGCGGGGGAGCTTTCTTT. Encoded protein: CASSLGYGRGGAFF.

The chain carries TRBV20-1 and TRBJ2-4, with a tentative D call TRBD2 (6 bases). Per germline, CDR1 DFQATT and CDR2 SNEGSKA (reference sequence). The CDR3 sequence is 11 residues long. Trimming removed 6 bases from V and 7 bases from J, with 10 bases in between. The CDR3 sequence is CSAGRGNIQYF. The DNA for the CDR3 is TGCAGTGCCGGTCGGGGGAACATTCAGTACTTC.

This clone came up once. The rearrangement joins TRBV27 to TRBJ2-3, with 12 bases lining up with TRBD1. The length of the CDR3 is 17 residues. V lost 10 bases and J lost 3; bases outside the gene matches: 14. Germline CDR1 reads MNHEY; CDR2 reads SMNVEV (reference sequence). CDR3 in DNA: TGTGCCACCATACAAACCGGGACAGGGGGCTCGACAGATACGCAGTATTTT. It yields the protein CATIQTGTGGSTDTQYF.

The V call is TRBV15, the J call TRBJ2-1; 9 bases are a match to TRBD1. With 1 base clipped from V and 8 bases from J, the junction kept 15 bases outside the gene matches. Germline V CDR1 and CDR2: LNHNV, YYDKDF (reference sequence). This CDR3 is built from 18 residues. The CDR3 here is CATSRGIVGGQGRHEQFF. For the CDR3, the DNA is TGTGCCACCAGCAGAGGGATAGTAGGGGGACAGGGACGTCATGAGCAGTTCTTC. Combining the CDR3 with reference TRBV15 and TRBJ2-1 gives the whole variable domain DAMVIQNPRYQVTQFGKPVTLSCSQTLNHNVMYWYQQKSSQAPKLLFHYYDKDFNNEADTPDNFQSRRPNTSFCFLDIRSPGLGDTAMYLCATSRGIVGGQGRHEQFFGPGTRLTVL.

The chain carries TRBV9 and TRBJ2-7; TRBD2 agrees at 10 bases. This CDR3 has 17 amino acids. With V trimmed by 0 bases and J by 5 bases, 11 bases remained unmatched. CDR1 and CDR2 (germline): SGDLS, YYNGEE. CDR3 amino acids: CASSVGPRAGGPNEQYF. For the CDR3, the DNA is TGTGCCAGCAGCGTAGGACCACGAGCGGGAGGGCCAAACGAGCAGTACTTC.

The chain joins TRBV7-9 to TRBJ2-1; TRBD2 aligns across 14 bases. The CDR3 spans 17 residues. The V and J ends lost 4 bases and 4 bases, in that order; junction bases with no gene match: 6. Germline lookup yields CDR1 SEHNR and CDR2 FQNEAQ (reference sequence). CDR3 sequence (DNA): TGTGCCAGCAGCTCGCCGACTAGCGGGGGGGGGTACAATGAGCAGTTCTTC. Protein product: CASSSPTSGGGYNEQFF.

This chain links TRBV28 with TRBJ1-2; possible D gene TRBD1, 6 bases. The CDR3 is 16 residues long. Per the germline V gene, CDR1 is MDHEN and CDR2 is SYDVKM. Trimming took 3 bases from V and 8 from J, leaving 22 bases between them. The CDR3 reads CASSFAILGGAWGYTF. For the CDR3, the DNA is TGTGCCAGCAGTTTTGCGATCCTCGGGGGGGCGTGGGGCTACACCTTC.

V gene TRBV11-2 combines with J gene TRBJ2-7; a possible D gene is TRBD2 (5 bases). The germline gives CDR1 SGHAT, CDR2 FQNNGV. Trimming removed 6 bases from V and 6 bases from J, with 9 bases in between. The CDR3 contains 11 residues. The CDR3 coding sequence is TGTGCCAGCAGGCTCCGGGGCGAGCAGTACTTC. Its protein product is CASRLRGEQYF.

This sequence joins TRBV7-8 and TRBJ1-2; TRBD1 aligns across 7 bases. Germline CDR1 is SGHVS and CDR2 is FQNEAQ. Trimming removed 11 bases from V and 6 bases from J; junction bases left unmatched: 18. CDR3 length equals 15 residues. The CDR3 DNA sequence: TGTGCCGGATCCCAAGACAGGGTGCTATCTGATGGCTACACCTTC. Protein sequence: CAGSQDRVLSDGYTF.